This paragraph covers one T cell receptor (beta chain) sequence. Original analysis: Cell counts per sample came from amplifying reference gene primers. TCRdb keeps only in-frame clones here, not all; method: immunoSEQ multiplex PCR. V and J calls and clone size are copied from that table; D and trimming were computed from the DNA. The table lists 50,000 to 65,000 clones, 75% to 90% of them singletons. The data stem from a study of blood T cell repertoires in COVID-19. Study context: Italy, Spain and the United States were the sources of the convalescent and acute COVID-19 samples. T cells, B-cell-depleted T cells, or PBMCs provided the cDNA or gDNA that served as material.

The CDR3 contains 14 residues. Germline V CDR1 and CDR2: WSHSY, SAAADI. With V trimmed by 0 bases and J by 8 bases, 4 bases remained unmatched. This TCR came from a human donor in a cohort sampled during active COVID-19. The V gene is TRBV10-2, the J gene TRBJ1-1; 9 nucleotides agree with TRBD1. The source material was peripheral blood. For the CDR3, the DNA is TGCGCCAGCAGTGAGTCATGGGACAGGGAGGAAGCTTTCTTT. It encodes CASSESWDREEAFF.